This T cell receptor (beta chain) was captured in a study of blood T cell repertoires in COVID-19. On the study more broadly: Samples of COVID-19 (acute and convalescent) were obtained from the United States, Italy and Spain. Sources were T cells, B-cell-depleted T cells, or PBMCs; the material itself was cDNA or gDNA.

Measured with immunoSEQ multiplex PCR; TCRdb has only the in-frame clones, and not every one. The sample comprises nearly 300,000 clones, approximately 84% of which are singletons, and roughly 1.6% rests with the top ten. The sample comprised peripheral blood. This clonotype was obtained from a human donor with COVID-19, enrolled during active disease. The donor label of this sample is uncertain.

The CDR3 sequence: CASSPLRRDTQYF. The CDR3 nucleotides read TGTGCCAGCTCACCACTAAGGAGAGATACGCAGTATTTT. V gene TRBV18 combines with J gene TRBJ2-3, with no clear D. The length of the CDR3 is 13 residues. V lost 1 base to trimming and J lost 5 bases, with 7 bases between them. Germline V gene sequence: CDR1 KGHSH, CDR2 LQKENI.